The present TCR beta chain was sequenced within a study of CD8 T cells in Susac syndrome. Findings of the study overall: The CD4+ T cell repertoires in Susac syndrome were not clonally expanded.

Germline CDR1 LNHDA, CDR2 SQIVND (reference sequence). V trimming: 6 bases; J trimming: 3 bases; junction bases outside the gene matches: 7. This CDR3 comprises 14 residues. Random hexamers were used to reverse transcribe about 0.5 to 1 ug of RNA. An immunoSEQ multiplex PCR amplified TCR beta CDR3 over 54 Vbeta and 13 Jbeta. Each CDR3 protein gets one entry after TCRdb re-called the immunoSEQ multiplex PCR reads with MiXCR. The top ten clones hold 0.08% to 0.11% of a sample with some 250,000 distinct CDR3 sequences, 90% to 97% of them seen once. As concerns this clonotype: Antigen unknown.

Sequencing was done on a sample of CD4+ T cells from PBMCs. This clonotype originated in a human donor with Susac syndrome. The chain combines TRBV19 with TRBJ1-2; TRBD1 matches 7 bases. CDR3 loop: CASRTGTADYGYTF. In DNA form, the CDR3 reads TGTGCCAGTAGAACCGGGACAGCCGACTATGGCTACACCTTC.